Listed below are T cell receptor beta chains from one sample, sequenced in a study of patients and donors after allogeneic stem cell transplantation. In TCRdb, the RT-PCR reads were re-called with MiXCR into one record per CDR3 protein. The table lists approximately 430,000 distinct CDR3 sequences, around 16% of them singletons. What was sequenced was blood, either unsorted or a sorted T cell fraction (not recorded which). These receptors originate from a human donor who was either an allogeneic HSCT recipient or a stem cell or donor lymphocyte infusion donor (not recorded which). It is not recorded whose cells these are; they may come from a transplant donor. The CDR3 runs from the conserved cysteine through the conserved F or W. A D gene is named only where the DNA matches it firmly. Clone size appears in some rows only: once, few, many, or a class for an expanded clone.

>NA|TRBV9|TRBJ2-1|NA
CASSEGPSPEQFF
TGTGCCAGCAGCGAAGGACCGTCCCCTGAGCAGTTCTTC
>NA|TRBV7-7|TRBJ1-1|NA
CASSRRLGDTEAFF
TGTGCTAGCAGCAGACGACTAGGGGACACTGAAGCTTTCTTT
>TRBD1|TRBV4-2|TRBJ2-3|NA
CASSRMTGKSTDTQYF
TGTGCCAGCAGCCGAATGACAGGGAAGAGCACAGATACGCAGTATTTT
>NA|TRBV28|TRBJ1-1|NA
CASLRSEAFF
TGTGCCAGTCTCCGGTCTGAAGCTTTCTTT
>NA|TRBV4-1|TRBJ2-2|NA
CASSRRVDTGELFF
TGCGCCAGCAGCCGCCGGGTTGACACCGGGGAGCTGTTTTTT
>NA|TRBV24-1|TRBJ2-1|few
CATSDLIVGGQFF
TGTGCCACCAGTGATTTAATTGTCGGGGGGCAGTTCTTC
>NA|TRBV30|TRBJ1-2|NA
CAWSVQGGYTF
TGTGCCTGGAGTGTACAGGGTGGCTACACCTTC
>NA|TRBV25-1|TRBJ2-2|many
CARSSNTGELFF
TGTGCCCGGTCGTCGAACACCGGGGAGCTGTTTTTT
>NA|TRBV29-1|TRBJ2-7|few
CSVDGETSYEQYF
TGCAGCGTTGACGGAGAGACCTCCTACGAGCAGTACTTC
>TRBD1|TRBV6-2/TRBV6-3|TRBJ1-2|few
CASSYAGQAYGYTF
TGTGCCAGCAGTTACGCAGGACAGGCCTATGGCTACACCTTC
>NA|TRBV4-2|TRBJ1-1|many
CASSQTLGAVTEAFF
TGTGCCAGCAGCCAAACCCTGGGGGCGGTCACTGAAGCTTTCTTT
>NA|TRBV24-1|TRBJ2-5|NA
CATTSGVSGETQYF
TGTGCCACCACCTCAGGAGTGTCGGGGGAGACCCAGTACTTC
>NA|TRBV5-5|TRBJ1-2|NA
CASSFGGENYGYTF
TGTGCCAGCAGCTTTGGGGGTGAGAACTATGGCTACACCTTC
>TRBD2|TRBV5-1|TRBJ2-2|few
CASSVTSGVNTGELFF
TGCGCCAGCAGCGTCACTAGCGGGGTGAACACCGGGGAGCTGTTTTTT
>NA|TRBV18|TRBJ1-3|NA
CASSPLSGNTIYF
TGTGCCAGCTCACCCCTCTCTGGAAACACCATATATTTT
>NA|TRBV19|TRBJ2-7|few
CASSFEGAALYEQYF
TGTGCCAGTAGTTTTGAGGGCGCCGCGCTCTACGAGCAGTACTTC
>TRBD1|TRBV7-8|TRBJ2-1|many
CASSLDRGAYNEQFF
TGTGCCAGCAGCTTAGACAGGGGGGCCTACAATGAGCAGTTCTTC